The source of this T cell receptor (beta chain) is a study of radiotherapy plus CTLA-4 blockade in lung cancer. Overall study context: Patients showed objective responses in over 15% of cases, and disease control was achieved by under 40%. General study points: TCR clones originating in tumors grew in number in blood after radiotherapy plus ipilimumab.

There are 18 residues in the CDR3. Germline V gene data show CDR1 as SGDLS and CDR2 as YYNGEE. V lost 1 base to trimming and J lost 6 bases; unmatched junction nucleotides: 11. This table comes from immunoSEQ multiplex PCR, and its TCRdb copy is limited to in-frame clones, with some not included. The sample lists 130,000 or so clones, just under 90% occurring once. A word on this clone: The antigen is not known.

This TCR derives from a human donor with non-small cell lung cancer that progressed on radiotherapy plus ipilimumab. The chain joins TRBV9 to TRBJ2-2, with 11 bases identical to TRBD1. Here the sequenced sample was peripheral blood, taken from a patient treated with radiotherapy plus ipilimumab. CDR3 region: CASSVLEDRGRSAGELFF. In DNA form, the CDR3 reads TGTGCCAGCAGCGTACTCGAGGACAGGGGGCGATCGGCCGGGGAGCTGTTTTTT. Drawing the rest from reference TRBV9 and TRBJ2-2, the complete variable domain is DSGVTQTPKHLITATGQRVTLRCSPRSGDLSVYWYQQSLDQGLQFLIQYYNGEERAKGNILERFSAQQFPDLHSELNLSSLELGDSALYFCASSVLEDRGRSAGELFFGEGSRLTVL.